The source of this TCR beta chain is a study of PD-1 blockade in mismatch repair-deficient tumors. General study points: Rapid post-treatment expansion, then contraction, generally preceding radiologic response, marked tumor-resident clones.

As to this clone: Its target is not known.

Every patient had mismatch repair deficiency by PCR or immunohistochemistry. Clones were read by immunoSEQ multiplex PCR, and TCRdb kept only the in-frame ones, dropping some. The sample shows roughly 25,000 clones, around 80% of them seen only once. The CDR3 covers 19 residues. Germline CDR1 and CDR2: MGHRA and YSYEKL. V lost 2 bases, J lost 5 bases, and 9 bases stayed unmatched. This clonotype originated in an adult with mismatch repair-deficient cancer. The sequenced sample was peripheral blood, obtained 12 weeks after starting pembrolizumab. This rearrangement joins TRBV4-1 to TRBJ2-1; TRBD2 matches 16 bases. This CDR3 reads CASSQWGLAGGKSNNEQFF. CDR3 DNA: TGCGCCAGCAGCCAATGGGGACTAGCGGGAGGGAAAAGTAACAATGAGCAGTTCTTC.